The next 19 T cell receptor beta chains were all read from a single sample in a study of control samples from healthy donors and cancer patients. The table came from immunoSEQ multiplex PCR; TCRdb's copy has only in-frame clones and leaves some out. The table includes under 65,000 clones, just over 85% detected once. The sequenced sample was PBMCs. The receptors were gathered from a woman in her forties or fifties with lung cancer.

The genes are TRBV4-1 and TRBJ2-2; unclear D gene. Germline loops: CDR1 MGHRA, CDR2 YSYEKL. The V gene lost 0 bases and the J gene lost 3 bases, with 11 bases spanning the gap. This CDR3 spans 16 amino acids. CDR3: CASSQESEKYTGELFF. The CDR3 bases are TGCGCCAGCAGCCAAGAATCGGAGAAATACACCGGGGAGCTGTTTTTT.

The CDR3 region has the DNA TGTGCCAGCAGCCCGAGAGACCGCTACGAGCAGTACTTC. This codes for CASSPRDRYEQYF. The chain couples TRBV7-9 to TRBJ2-7; unclear D gene. The germline V gene has CDR1 SEHNR and CDR2 FQNEAQ (reference sequence). The CDR3 spans 13 residues. Trimming cost V 5 bases and J 3 bases, with 11 bases left between them.

J is TRBJ2-1 and V is TRBV24-1; 7 bases agree with TRBD1. The CDR3 sequence is 14 residues long. The germline V gene encodes CDR1 KGHDR and CDR2 SFDVKD. V dropped 4 bases and J dropped 9; count of bases not matched to a gene: 8. The CDR3 DNA follows: TGTGCCACCAGTGACCCGACAGGGAGAGGTGAGCAGTTCTTC. This gives the protein CATSDPTGRGEQFF.

CDR3 nucleotides: TGCGCCAGCAGCGGGCCGGGACGGAGGACTGAAGCTTTCTTT. It is translated as CASSGPGRRTEAFF. The J gene is TRBJ1-1, the V gene TRBV5-1; possibly TRBD1 for D (5 bases). V was shortened by 4 bases and J by 5 bases, with 15 bases between the two germline ends. Germline V gene sequence: CDR1 SGHRS, CDR2 YFSETQ. This CDR3 is 14 amino acids long.

The J gene is TRBJ2-7, the V gene TRBV18, with D unresolved. Germline V gene lookup returns CDR1 KGHSH and CDR2 LQKENI. This CDR3 is 17 amino acids long. Trimming left V 0 bases short and J 0 bases short, with 15 bases between. As DNA, the CDR3 is TGTGCCAGCTCACCACCCGAGAGTGCGAAGAGCTCCTACGAGCAGTACTTC. Amino acid sequence: CASSPPESAKSSYEQYF.

The chain uses TRBV19 and TRBJ2-5; D uncertain. Germline CDR1 is LNHDA and CDR2 is SQIVND (reference sequence). The CDR3 sequence is 13 residues long. V shed 5 bases and J shed 3 bases, with 10 bases lying between them. The CDR3 protein is CASSSKKKETQYF. CDR3 bases: TGTGCCAGTAGTTCGAAGAAGAAAGAGACCCAGTACTTC. Filled out from reference TRBV19 and TRBJ2-5, the complete variable domain reads DGGITQSPKYLFRKEGQNVTLSCEQNLNHDAMYWYRQDPGQGLRLIYYSQIVNDFQKGDIAEGYSVSREKKESFPLTVTSAQKNPTAFYLCASSSKKKETQYFGPGTRLLVL.

The chain joins TRBV28 to TRBJ1-1, with D hard to call. V was cut by 6 bases and J by 4 bases, with 15 bases left in between. CDR1 and CDR2 (germline): MDHEN, SYDVKM. This CDR3 has 14 amino acids. CDR3 residues: CASSLGSIITEAFF. Written as DNA, the CDR3 is TGTGCCAGCAGCCTCGGGTCGATAATCACTGAAGCTTTCTTT.

This sequence joins TRBV9 and TRBJ1-3, with 9 positions matching TRBD1. J was trimmed by 4 bases and V by 3 bases; bases with no gene match: 5. In germline, CDR1 is SGDLS, CDR2 YYNGEE. The CDR3 extends over 15 amino acids. CDR3 loop: CASSAQGASGNTIYF. DNA for the CDR3: TGTGCCAGCAGCGCACAGGGGGCGTCGGGAAACACCATATATTTT.

The rearrangement links TRBV14 to TRBJ1-6, with D perhaps matching TRBD1 (5 bases). The V gene lost 2 bases and the J gene lost 6 bases, with 14 bases spanning the gap. CDR3 length: 16 amino acids. Germline assignment: CDR1 SGHDN and CDR2 FVKESK. The CDR3 reads CASSQRTGTANSPLHF. As DNA, the CDR3 is TGTGCCAGCAGCCAAAGAACTGGGACGGCTAATTCACCCCTCCACTTT.

The V gene is TRBV29-1, the J gene TRBJ1-1; the D gene is possibly TRBD1 (5 bases). The CDR3 is made up of 15 amino acids. V was clipped by 0 bases and J by 1 base, with 12 bases between them. The germline V gene has CDR1 SQVTM and CDR2 ANQGSEA. CDR3 sequence: CSVEESGTGNTEAFF. In nucleotides, the CDR3 is TGCAGCGTTGAAGAATCCGGGACGGGGAACACTGAAGCTTTCTTT.

The chain couples TRBV12-3 or TRBV12-4 to TRBJ1-1; 7 bases line up with TRBD1. The CDR3 is 13 residues long. J gave up 1 base and V 5 bases, and 1 base lay outside the gene matches. CDR3 in DNA: TGTGCCAGCAGTCGACAGGGGAACACTGAAGCTTTCTTT. Residues: CASSRQGNTEAFF.

The chain joins TRBV5-1 to TRBJ2-7; D not certain. Germline CDR1 reads SGHRS; CDR2 reads YFSETQ. V lost 5 bases, J lost 1 base, and 16 bases lay in between. The CDR3 totals 15 residues. In nucleotides, the CDR3 is TGCGCCAGCAGATACCAGGACGACCCTTCCTACGAGCAGTACTTC. Its translation: CASRYQDDPSYEQYF.

The chain is built from TRBV10-1 and TRBJ1-1; D remains unclear. The germline V and J ends were trimmed by 4 bases and 11 bases, with 23 bases remaining between them. This CDR3 comprises 15 residues. Germline lookup yields CDR1 WNHNN and CDR2 SYGVQD (reference sequence). DNA for the CDR3: TGCGCCAGCAGTGCTTCAGCCTCCTCCGCCAAGGCCGCTTTCTTT. This codes for CASSASASSAKAAFF.

Points on this clone: At one end the junction does not follow the germline gene, possibly because of a read error. DNA of the CDR3: TGTGCCAGCAGTTATGGAGGACAGTACGGGCAGTACTTC. It yields the protein CASSYGGQYGQYF. The rearrangement uses TRBV7-9 and TRBJ2-7; tentative D call: TRBD1 (6 bases). This CDR3 region has 13 residues. Germline V gene data show CDR1 as SEHNR and CDR2 as FQNEAQ (reference sequence). Drawing the rest from reference TRBV7-9 and TRBJ2-7, the complete variable domain is DTGVSQNPRHKITKRGQNVTFRCDPISEHNRLYWYRQTLGQGPEFLTYFQNEAQLEKSRLLSDRFSAERPKGSFSTLEIQRTEQGDSAMYLCASSYGGQYGQYFGPGTRLTVT.

CDR3 bases: TGTGCCAGCAGCGTAGTTGCCGAGAACACTGAAGCTTTCTTT. Its translation: CASSVVAENTEAFF. This sequence joins TRBV9 and TRBJ1-1, with D unclear. The germline gives CDR1 SGDLS, CDR2 YYNGEE. The CDR3 totals 14 residues. Trimming stripped 0 bases from V and 1 base from J, with 7 bases between.

The chain couples TRBV30 to TRBJ2-7, with D maybe TRBD1 (6 bases). Germline lookup yields CDR1 GTSNPN and CDR2 SVGIG (reference sequence). V dropped 3 bases and J dropped 2 bases, with 20 bases sitting between them. The CDR3 contains 16 residues. The CDR3 nucleotides are TGTGCCTGGAGGGGGGTCGGGACAAAATCCACCTACGAGCAGTACTTC. This encodes CAWRGVGTKSTYEQYF.

This clone was seen only a few times. The chain is built from TRBV12-5 and TRBJ2-7; 11 bases fit TRBD1. Germline-derived CDR1 and CDR2 are LGHNT and FRNRAP. The CDR3 sequence is 15 residues long. With 5 bases clipped from V and 7 bases from J, the junction kept 10 bases outside the gene matches. The CDR3: CASGPPGQGVEEQYF. CDR3 DNA sequence: TGTGCTAGTGGTCCCCCGGGACAGGGGGTAGAGGAGCAGTACTTC.

This chain uses TRBV3-1 (or the pseudogene TRBV3-2) with TRBJ2-7, with D perhaps TRBD2 (6 bases). The CDR3 consists of 14 residues. Deletions cut 4 bases from V and 7 bases from J, with 17 bases between. From germline, CDR1 is LGHDT and CDR2 YNNKEL (reference sequence). CDR3 amino acids: CASSPRGGAREQYF. The CDR3 DNA follows: TGTGCCAGCAGCCCCCGAGGAGGGGCGCGGGAGCAGTACTTC.

The V and J genes are TRBV4-2 and TRBJ1-3; 7 bases are shared with TRBD1. This CDR3 spans 17 amino acids. The germline V gene encodes CDR1 LGHNA and CDR2 YNFKEQ. Unmatched junction bases numbered 7, after V lost 2 bases and J lost 0 bases. The CDR3 region has the DNA TGTGCCAGCAGCCAACAGTGGGGACAGATCTCTGGAAACACCATATATTTT. This codes for CASSQQWGQISGNTIYF.